Presented here are 21 T cell receptor beta chains from one specimen sequenced in a study of blood T cell repertoires in COVID-19 (dated by TCRdb to 2019 to 2021). Library preparation employed the immunoSEQ multiplex PCR assay. The clones in this table, taken by TCRdb from immuneACCESS, are in-frame only. Not every clone is retained; where verified, under half of the shortfall comes from an unresolved V gene, and the cause of the rest is unknown. The sample table records under 200,000 clones; 70% to 85% of these occur just once. Together, the top ten hold under 5.5% of the sample. Sequences were obtained from peripheral blood. These receptors were collected from a woman aged 25 to 39 with acute or convalescent COVID-19.

This sequence joins TRBV4-2 and TRBJ1-2; 7 positions agree with TRBD1. J lost 0 bases, V lost 0 bases, and 1 base had no gene match. The CDR3 has 15 residues. Germline CDR1 and CDR2: LGHNA and YNFKEQ. The CDR3 DNA follows: TGTGCCAGCAGCCAAGACAGGGGGTCTAACTATGGCTACACCTTC. Protein sequence: CASSQDRGSNYGYTF.

The chain links TRBV29-1 to TRBJ1-2, with D hard to call. CDR3 length: 11 amino acids. Between the trimmed V and J ends, which lost 2 bases and 7 bases, there was a span of 8 bases. Germline V gives CDR1 SQVTM, CDR2 ANQGSEA. The CDR3 bases are TGCAGCGTTGAACTACGTCCTGGCTACACCTTC. It encodes CSVELRPGYTF.

J is TRBJ2-6 and V is TRBV28; TRBD1 aligns across 8 bases. Trimming cost V 6 bases and J 0 bases; bases outside gene matches: 16. Germline V gene data show CDR1 as MDHEN and CDR2 as SYDVKM. The length of the CDR3 is 20 residues. The CDR3 nucleotides are TGTGCCAGCAGCGGTAGACAGGGGCCAAAAACCCTCTCTGGGGCCAACGTCCTGACTTTC. Protein: CASSGRQGPKTLSGANVLTF.

The chain links TRBV4-1 to TRBJ2-1; the match to TRBD2 covers 10 bases. The CDR3 consists of 15 residues. With 1 base clipped from V and 4 bases from J, the junction kept 1 base outside the gene matches. CDR1 is MGHRA, CDR2 YSYEKL, per germline. The CDR3 bases are TGCGCCAGCAGCCAAGGGACTAGCGGATACAATGAGCAGTTCTTC. Protein sequence: CASSQGTSGYNEQFF.

The CDR3 reads CASSVAGSYEQYF. The CDR3 DNA reads TGTGCCAGCAGCGTAGCTGGGAGTTACGAGCAGTACTTC. The chain recombines TRBV9 with TRBJ2-7; D perhaps matches TRBD2 (5 bases). CDR1 is SGDLS and CDR2 is YYNGEE in the germline V gene. V was clipped by 0 bases and J by 4 bases, with 8 bases between them. The CDR3 totals 13 residues.

The chain combines TRBV6-5 with TRBJ2-7, with 10 nucleotides matching TRBD1. Looked up from germline, CDR1 is MNHEY and CDR2 is SVGAGI. V lost 0 bases, J lost 4 bases, and 3 bases stayed unmatched. CDR3 length equals 15 residues. CDR3 DNA sequence: TGTGCCAGCAGTTACTCTGGACAGGGGGTATACGAGCAGTACTTC. It is translated as CASSYSGQGVYEQYF.

This clone occurred once. CDR3 in amino acids: CASSQDKGQGVEQFF. As DNA, the CDR3 is TGTGCCAGCAGCCAAGATAAGGGACAGGGGGTTGAGCAGTTCTTC. The chain joins TRBV14 to TRBJ2-1, with TRBD1 identical over 11 bases. Per germline, CDR1 SGHDN and CDR2 FVKESK. The CDR3 extends over 15 amino acids. With 0 bases clipped from V and 9 bases from J, the junction kept 4 bases outside the gene matches.

The V gene is TRBV7-9, the J gene TRBJ2-3, with 7 bases aligning to TRBD1. The length of the CDR3 is 15 residues. Per germline, CDR1 SEHNR and CDR2 FQNEAQ (reference sequence). V lost 5 bases and J lost 2; bases outside the gene matches: 7. The CDR3 sequence is CASSETGANTDTQYF. CDR3 DNA: TGTGCCAGCAGCGAAACAGGGGCCAACACAGATACGCAGTATTTT.

The CDR3 region has the DNA TGTGCCAGCAGCCCCGGGACAGGGATCGGGTACGAGCAGTACTTC. This codes for CASSPGTGIGYEQYF. This chain connects TRBV5-4 to TRBJ2-7; TRBD1 agrees at 9 bases. The CDR3 sequence is 15 residues long. CDR1 is SGHNT, CDR2 YYREEE, per germline (reference sequence). Trimming at V came to 4 bases and at J to 4 bases, leaving 9 bases not matched to a gene.

This clone was picked up one time. The chain combines TRBV7-2 with TRBJ2-1; D may be TRBD2 (7 bases). This CDR3 has 15 residues. The germline CDR1 and CDR2 sequences are SGHTA and FQGNSA. With 5 bases removed from V and 4 bases from J, the gap between germline ends came to 15 bases. The CDR3 sequence: CASSVWGGPYNEQFF. The CDR3 nucleotides are TGTGCCAGCAGCGTCTGGGGGGGGCCTTACAATGAGCAGTTCTTC.

CDR3 in amino acids: CASSPNAADRGVHLTF. The CDR3 DNA follows: TGTGCCAGCTCTCCCAACGCTGCGGACAGGGGTGTTCATCTCACCTTC. This chain links TRBV18 with TRBJ1-2, with 9 bases lining up with TRBD1. Germline V gene lookup returns CDR1 KGHSH and CDR2 LQKENI. The trim removed 6 bases at V and 13 bases at J, leaving 21 bases unmatched. The CDR3 has 16 residues.

This clone was found once. This chain connects TRBV3-1 (or the pseudogene TRBV3-2) to TRBJ1-1; unclear D gene. The CDR3 runs 17 residues. V was cut by 0 bases and J by 2 bases, with 16 bases left in between. Germline V gene lookup returns CDR1 LGHDT and CDR2 YNNKEL (reference sequence). CDR3 region: CASSQDSGYGVNTEAFF. CDR3 bases: TGTGCCAGCAGCCAAGATTCTGGGTACGGGGTCAACACTGAAGCTTTCTTT.

The chain couples TRBV19 to TRBJ1-2; the D is unclear. V lost 7 bases to trimming and J lost 8 bases, with 17 bases between them. This CDR3 has 13 amino acids. CDR1 LNHDA and CDR2 SQIVND come from the germline V gene (reference sequence). The CDR3 is CASTSPPRGGYTF. The CDR3, as DNA: TGTGCCAGTACCTCCCCTCCCCGGGGAGGCTACACCTTC.

This clone has only a few counts. This chain joins TRBV6-5 and TRBJ2-1, with TRBD1 matching 8 bases. After removal of 5 bases from V and 8 bases from J, the junction contained 8 bases not matched to a gene. Germline assignment: CDR1 MNHEY and CDR2 SVGAGI. This CDR3 has 14 residues. The CDR3 bases are TGTGCCAGCAGTACCGGACAGGGTGGGGATGAGCAGTTCTTC. This encodes CASSTGQGGDEQFF.

The V and J genes are TRBV13 and TRBJ1-4, with D unclear. The germline V gene has CDR1 PRHDT and CDR2 FYEKMQ (reference sequence). This CDR3 region has 14 residues. V lost 2 bases to trimming and J lost 7 bases, with 11 bases between them. CDR3 sequence reads: CASSLTSRSEKLFF. CDR3 nucleotides: TGTGCCAGCAGCTTAACCTCTCGGAGTGAAAAACTGTTTTTT. Variable domain in full (rest from reference TRBV13 and TRBJ1-4): AAGVIQSPRHLIKEKRETATLKCYPIPRHDTVYWYQQGPGQDPQFLISFYEKMQSDKGSIPDRFSAQQFSDYHSELNMSSLELGDSALYFCASSLTSRSEKLFFGSGTQLSVL.

The chain combines TRBV29-1 with TRBJ2-7, with 7 bases fitting TRBD2. V shed 6 bases and J 3 bases; nucleotides not matched to a gene: 8. The CDR3 spans 13 residues. The germline CDR1 and CDR2 sequences are SQVTM and ANQGSEA. The CDR3 region has the DNA TGCAGCGTGGAGCCTAGCGGAGGCTACGAGCAGTACTTC. This translates into CSVEPSGGYEQYF.

The gene calls are TRBV6-5 and TRBJ1-3, with D tentatively TRBD1 (5 bases). Per germline, CDR1 MNHEY and CDR2 SVGAGI. The CDR3 loop spans 15 amino acids. The germline V and J ends were trimmed by 6 bases and 4 bases, with 16 bases remaining between them. The CDR3 DNA sequence: TGTGCCAGCAGGCATCTCGGGGGGACGGGAAACACCATATATTTT. Amino acid sequence: CASRHLGGTGNTIYF.

The chain employs TRBV12-3 or TRBV12-4 and TRBJ2-7, with 8 bases that match TRBD2. V was clipped by 6 bases and J by 3 bases; unmatched bases: 4. The CDR3 length is 13 residues. The CDR3 sequence is CASRLSGGYEQYF. In DNA form, the CDR3 reads TGTGCCAGCAGGTTGAGCGGGGGCTACGAGCAGTACTTC.

V and J are TRBV28 and TRBJ1-3, with D unclear. This CDR3 region has 15 residues. In germline, CDR1 is MDHEN, CDR2 SYDVKM. V lost 2 bases to trimming and J lost 4 bases, with 12 bases between them. The CDR3 here is CASSLQEPRGNTIYF. The CDR3 DNA is TGTGCCAGCAGTTTACAGGAACCTCGAGGAAACACCATATATTTT.

This chain joins TRBV12-3 or TRBV12-4 and TRBJ1-1, with unresolved D. With 7 bases removed from V and 9 bases from J, the gap between germline ends came to 18 bases. The CDR3 contains 13 residues. Here the CDR3 reads CASTFQSNSQAFF. CDR3 nucleotides: TGTGCCAGCACCTTCCAATCAAACAGCCAAGCTTTCTTT.

The chain has TRBV18 and TRBJ1-5; the D gene is possibly TRBD1 (5 bases). The germline V gene encodes CDR1 KGHSH and CDR2 LQKENI. The CDR3 totals 13 residues. Deletions cut 6 bases from V and 4 bases from J, with 10 bases between. The CDR3 region is CASSGTQNQPQHF. The DNA for the CDR3 is TGTGCCAGCTCGGGGACTCAGAATCAGCCCCAGCATTTT.